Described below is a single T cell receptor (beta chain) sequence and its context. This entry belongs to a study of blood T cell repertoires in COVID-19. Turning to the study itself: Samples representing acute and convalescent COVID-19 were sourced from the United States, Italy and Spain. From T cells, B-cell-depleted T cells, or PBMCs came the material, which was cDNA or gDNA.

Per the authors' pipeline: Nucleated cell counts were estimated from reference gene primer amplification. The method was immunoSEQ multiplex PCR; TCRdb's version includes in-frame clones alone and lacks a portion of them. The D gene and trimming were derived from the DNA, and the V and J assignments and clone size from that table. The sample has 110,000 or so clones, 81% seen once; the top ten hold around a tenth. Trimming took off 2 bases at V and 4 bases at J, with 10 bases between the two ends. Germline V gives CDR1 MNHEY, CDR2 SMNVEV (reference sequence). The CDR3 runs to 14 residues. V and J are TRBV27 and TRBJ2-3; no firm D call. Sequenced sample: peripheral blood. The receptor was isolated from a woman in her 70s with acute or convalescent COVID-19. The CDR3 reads CASSLGLWADTQYF. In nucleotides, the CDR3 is TGTGCCAGCAGTTTAGGGCTGTGGGCAGATACGCAGTATTTT.